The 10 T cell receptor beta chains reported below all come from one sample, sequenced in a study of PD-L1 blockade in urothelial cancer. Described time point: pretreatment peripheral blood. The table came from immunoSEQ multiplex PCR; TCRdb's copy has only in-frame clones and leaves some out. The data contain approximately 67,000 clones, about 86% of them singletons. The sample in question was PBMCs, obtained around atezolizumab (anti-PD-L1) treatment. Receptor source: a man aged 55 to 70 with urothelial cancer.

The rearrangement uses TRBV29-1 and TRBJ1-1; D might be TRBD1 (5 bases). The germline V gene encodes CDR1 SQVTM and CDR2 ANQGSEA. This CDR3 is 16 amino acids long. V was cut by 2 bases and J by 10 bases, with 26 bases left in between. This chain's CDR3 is CSVEPTTGTGGSLAFF. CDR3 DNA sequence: TGCAGCGTTGAACCAACCACGGGGACGGGGGGATCTTTAGCTTTCTTT.

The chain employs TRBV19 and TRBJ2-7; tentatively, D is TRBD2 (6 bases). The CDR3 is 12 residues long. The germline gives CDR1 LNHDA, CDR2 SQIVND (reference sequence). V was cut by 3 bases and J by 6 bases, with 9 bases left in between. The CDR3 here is CASSIGGIEQYF. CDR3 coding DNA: TGTGCCAGTAGTATTGGGGGGATCGAGCAGTACTTC.

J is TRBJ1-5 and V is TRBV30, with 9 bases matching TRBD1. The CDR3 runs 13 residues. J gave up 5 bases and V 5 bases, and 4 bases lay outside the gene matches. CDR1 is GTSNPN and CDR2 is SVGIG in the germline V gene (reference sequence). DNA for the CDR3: TGTGCCTGGGGGGACAGGGTTTATCAGCCCCAGCATTTT. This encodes CAWGDRVYQPQHF.

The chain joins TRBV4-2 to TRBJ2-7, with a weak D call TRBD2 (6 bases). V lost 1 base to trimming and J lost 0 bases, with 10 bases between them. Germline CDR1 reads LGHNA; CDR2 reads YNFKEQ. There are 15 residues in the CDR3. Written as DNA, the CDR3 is TGTGCCAGCAGCCAAGTGCGGGGTTCCTCCTACGAGCAGTACTTC. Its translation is CASSQVRGSSYEQYF.

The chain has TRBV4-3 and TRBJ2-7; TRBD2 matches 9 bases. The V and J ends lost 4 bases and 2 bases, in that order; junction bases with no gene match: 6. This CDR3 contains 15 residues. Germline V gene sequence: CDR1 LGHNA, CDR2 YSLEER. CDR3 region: CASSPSGALAYEQYF. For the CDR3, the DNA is TGCGCCAGCAGCCCTAGCGGGGCCCTGGCCTACGAGCAGTACTTC.

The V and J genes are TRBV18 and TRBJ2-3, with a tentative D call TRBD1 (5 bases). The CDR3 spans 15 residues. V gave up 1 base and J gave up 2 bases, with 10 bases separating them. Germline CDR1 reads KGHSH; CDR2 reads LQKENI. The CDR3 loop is CASSPRTGFTDTQYF. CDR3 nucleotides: TGTGCCAGCTCACCACGTACAGGATTCACAGATACGCAGTATTTT.

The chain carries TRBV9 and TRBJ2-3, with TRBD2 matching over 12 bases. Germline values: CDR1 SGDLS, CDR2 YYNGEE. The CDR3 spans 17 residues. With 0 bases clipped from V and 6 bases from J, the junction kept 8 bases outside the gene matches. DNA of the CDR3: TGTGCCAGCAGCGTAGAACCCCTAGCGGGGGGGCTTGATACGCAGTATTTT. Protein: CASSVEPLAGGLDTQYF.

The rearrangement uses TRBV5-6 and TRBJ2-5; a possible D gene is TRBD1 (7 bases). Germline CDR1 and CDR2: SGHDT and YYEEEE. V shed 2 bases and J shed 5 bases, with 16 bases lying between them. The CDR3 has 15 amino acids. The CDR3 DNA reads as TGTGCCAGCAGCTTAGCCGCGCAGGGGGGCGAGACCCAGTACTTC. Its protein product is CASSLAAQGGETQYF.

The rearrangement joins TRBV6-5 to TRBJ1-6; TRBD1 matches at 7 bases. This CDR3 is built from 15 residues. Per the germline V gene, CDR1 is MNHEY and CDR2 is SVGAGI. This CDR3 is CASGGTDYTNSPLHF. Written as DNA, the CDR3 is TGTGCTTCAGGGGGGACTGATTACACAAATTCACCCCTCCACTTT.

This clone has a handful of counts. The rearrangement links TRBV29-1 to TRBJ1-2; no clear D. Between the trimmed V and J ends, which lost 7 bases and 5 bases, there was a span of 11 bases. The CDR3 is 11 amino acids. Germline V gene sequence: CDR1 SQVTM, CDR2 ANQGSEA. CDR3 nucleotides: TGCAGCGCCCTAAACCCTTATGGCTACACCTTC. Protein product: CSALNPYGYTF.